The following is a TCR beta chain sequence with its context. No cognate antigen has been identified for it. Base qualities are not at hand, and no much larger clone is one base apart. This record belongs to a study of OX40 agonist ivuxolimab in advanced cancers. For the study in its entirety: Ivuxolimab was a fully human IgG2 agonistic monoclonal antibody targeting the costimulatory receptor OX40 (CD134). Intravenous ivuxolimab was administered to patients every 2 weeks at six dose levels: 0.01, 0.1, 0.3, 1.5, 3 and 10 mg/kg. Of the roughly 52 dose-escalation patients, hepatocellular carcinoma was present in some 19, melanoma in roughly 15, renal cell carcinoma in 9 and head and neck cancer in 9. The dose-escalation cohort was 82.7% male with a mean age of roughly 62 years, ranging from roughly 20 to 80. Prior anti-PD-1, anti-PD-L1 or anti-CTLA-4 therapy was permitted, and approximately 40% of dose-escalation patients had received checkpoint inhibitors. Partial responses were achieved by three dose-escalation patients, of whom one had hepatocellular carcinoma and two had cutaneous melanoma. The purpose of peripheral TCRbeta sequencing was to test whether ivuxolimab changed TCR sequence diversity and led to clonal T-cell expansion. The paper describes the monotherapy dose-escalation part (N ≈ 52 patients) of the phase I trial of ivuxolimab. Study-level results and caveats: In the 0.1-3.0 mg/kg groups, partial responders had among the lowest normalized peripheral clonal expansion, particularly in CD8+ T cells. At doses from 0.1 to 3.0 mg/kg, clonal expansion was seen in both CD4+ and CD8+ blood T cells between baseline and week 6. After ivuxolimab, CD8+ T cells had more expanded clones than CD4+ T cells on average. The antigen specificity of the clonally expanded peripheral T cells was not determined. Low levels of normalized T-cell clonal expansion were also seen in some patients who did not respond.

Patients with autoimmune disease history or receiving systemic immunosuppression were excluded from the trial. Peripheral blood for TCR sequencing was collected from all dose cohorts at baseline, on cycle 4 day 1, and on cycle 7 day 1. Samples were obtained from an open-label, multicenter, first-in-human phase I dose-escalation trial of ivuxolimab. Adults with locally advanced or metastatic head and neck squamous cell, hepatocellular, melanoma or renal cell carcinoma were enrolled in the trial. CD4+ and CD8+ T cells were sorted separately from peripheral blood before TCR sequencing. CDR1 SQVTM and CDR2 ANQGSEA were looked up in the germline V gene. V and J lose 3 bases and 1 base, and a span of 14 bases separates them. Including the terminal cysteine and phenylalanine, the CDR3 comprises 15 residues. CDR3 DNA is the only sequence kept; it has 45 bases, read in frame from the first base. Genomic DNA was extracted from sorted cells for sequencing of the TCRbeta CDR3 region. The immunoSEQ Assay was used for sequencing of TCRbeta CDR3 regions. TCRdb obtained this table from immuneACCESS and retained in-frame rearrangements with V and J assigned. These tables miss some clones; where compared with another copy, unresolved V genes account for less than half of the shortfall, and the remainder is unexplained. Present in this sample are approximately 55,000 clones, approximately 83% of which were seen just once. The ten most abundant clones make up approximately 15% of the sample.

This receptor was taken from an adult with an advanced solid tumor such as melanoma, head and neck, liver or kidney cancer. The sample consisted of CD4+ or CD8+ T cells sorted from blood, taken in a trial of the OX40 agonist ivuxolimab. The chain links TRBV29-1 with TRBJ2-3; TRBD2 is perhaps the D gene, given 7 matching bases. At the DNA level, the sequence is TGCAGCGTTGATCCGGGGGGCTTGGGCACAGATACGCAGTATTTT. It codes for CSVDPGGLGTDTQYF.